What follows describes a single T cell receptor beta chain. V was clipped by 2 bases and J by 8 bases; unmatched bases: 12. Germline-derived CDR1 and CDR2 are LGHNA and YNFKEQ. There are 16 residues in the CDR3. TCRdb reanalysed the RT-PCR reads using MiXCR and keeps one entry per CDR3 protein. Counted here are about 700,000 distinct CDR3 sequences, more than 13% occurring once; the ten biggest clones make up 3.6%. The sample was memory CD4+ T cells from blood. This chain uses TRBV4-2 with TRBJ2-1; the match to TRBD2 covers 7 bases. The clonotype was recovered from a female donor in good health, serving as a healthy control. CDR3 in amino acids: CASSQPGRPTSDEQFF. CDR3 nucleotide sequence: TGTGCCAGCAGCCAACCCGGCCGTCCAACTAGCGATGAGCAGTTCTTC.